These T cell receptor beta chains were read from a single sample in a study of blood T cells in healthy people across ages. Using its own MiXCR run on the 5' RACE reads, TCRdb lists one record per CDR3 protein. In the table there are around 800,000 distinct CDR3 sequences, about 62% of which are singletons. The sequencing sample was made of blood. The receptors shown here come from a man younger than 45 in good health. CDR3s include the opening cysteine and the closing phenylalanine or tryptophan. A D gene is named only where the DNA matches it firmly. Clone size, where shown, is once, few, many, or a class for clones that have expanded.

J | size | V | D | DNA | CDR3
TRBJ2-4 | few | TRBV2 | . | TGTGCCAGCAGTCCCGGGACACGGCAGATTCAGTACTTC | CASSPGTRQIQYF
TRBJ2-7 | . | TRBV5-1 | TRBD1 | TGCGCCAGCAGCTTGGGGCGACAGGGTGTTTTCTCCTACGAGCAGTACTTC | CASSLGRQGVFSYEQYF
TRBJ2-6 | . | TRBV6-5 | . | TGTGCCAGCCGGGGGATGGAGGCCAACGTCCTGACTTTC | CASRGMEANVLTF
TRBJ2-7 | . | TRBV4-3 | . | TGCGCCAGCAGCCAAGACCCGGGACTTGGGGAGAACGAGCAGTACTTC | CASSQDPGLGENEQYF
TRBJ2-6 | . | TRBV21-1 | . | TGTGCCAGCAGCAATGCCCCGACGGACGATCGCTCTGGGGCCAACGTCCTGACTTTC | CASSNAPTDDRSGANVLTF
TRBJ2-4 | . | TRBV7-8 | TRBD2 | TGTGCCAGCAGCTTAGGACTAGCTTTACTAGCCAAAAACATTCAGTACTTC | CASSLGLALLAKNIQYF
TRBJ2-3 | . | TRBV28 | TRBD2 | TGTGCCAGCAGTCCCCCTAGCGGGGCTAGCACAGATACGCAGTATTTT | CASSPPSGASTDTQYF
TRBJ2-3 | few | TRBV7-2 | TRBD2 | TGTGCCAGCAGCTCACGGCGACTAGCGCCCAGCACAGATACGCAGTATTTT | CASSSRRLAPSTDTQYF
TRBJ2-3 | . | TRBV12-3/TRBV12-4 | . | TGTGCCAGCATCCCGGGACCCACTGTTACAGATACGCAGTATTTT | CASIPGPTVTDTQYF
TRBJ1-5 | . | TRBV29-1 | . | TGCAGCGGCAGAAACAGCAATCAGCCCCAGCATTTT | CSGRNSNQPQHF
TRBJ2-1 | . | TRBV4-3 | . | TGCGCCAGCAGCCAAGAGTCGAGGAGCTCCTACAATGAGCAGTTCTTC | CASSQESRSSYNEQFF
TRBJ2-3 | few | TRBV10-3 | . | TGTGCCATCAGGGGGAGTGCTAGCACAGATACGCAGTATTTT | CAIRGSASTDTQYF
TRBJ2-7 | . | TRBV6-5 | . | TGTGCCAGCAGTTACTCAGAGGGACCCCACGAGCAGTACTTC | CASSYSEGPHEQYF
TRBJ2-5 | . | TRBV7-9 | . | TGTGCCAGCCCAACAGAGACCCAGTACTTC | CASPTETQYF
TRBJ2-5 | . | TRBV20-1 | . | TGCAGTATAGAGCGCGGTGCGGGGACCCAGTACTTC | CSIERGAGTQYF
TRBJ1-2 | . | TRBV7-8 | . | TGTGCCAGCTCCAGATCAGGGATGGGCTATGGCTACACCTTC | CASSRSGMGYGYTF
TRBJ2-1 | . | TRBV5-4 | . | TGTGCCAGCAGCCCGACCGAGGCAGGGCCATACAATGAGCAGTTCTTC | CASSPTEAGPYNEQFF
TRBJ2-5 | . | TRBV6-5 | TRBD2 | TGTGCCAGCACTTCGAGCGGGGGGGTTGACCTCCAAGAGACCCAGTACTTC | CASTSSGGVDLQETQYF
TRBJ1-4 | . | TRBV15 | . | TGTGCCACCAGTAGAGATGTACGCGGGGAAAAACTGTTTTTT | CATSRDVRGEKLFF
TRBJ2-7 | few | TRBV20-1 | . | TGCAGTGCCCAAAGGACGCCACGGAACTCCTACGAGCAGTACTTC | CSAQRTPRNSYEQYF
TRBJ2-2 | once | TRBV7-6 | . | TGTGCCAGCAGCTTAGTAGCAGGGGCGAACATCGGGGAGCTGTTTTTT | CASSLVAGANIGELFF
TRBJ2-1 | . | TRBV27 | . | TGTGCCACCCGACCAAGTTACAATGAGCAGTTCTTC | CATRPSYNEQFF
TRBJ2-7 | . | TRBV20-1 | . | TGCAGTGCTAGGGGTTTCTACGAGCAGTACTTC | CSARGFYEQYF
TRBJ2-1 | . | TRBV20-1 | . | TGCAGTGCTAGAGGTACGGGAGTCGGGGACAATGAGCAGTTCTTC | CSARGTGVGDNEQFF
TRBJ2-3 | few | TRBV20-1 | TRBD1 | TGCAATGCTAGAACACGGGACAGGGGGACAGATACGCAGTATTTT | CNARTRDRGTDTQYF
TRBJ2-1 | . | TRBV20-1 | TRBD2 | TGCAGTGCTACGAGCGGGGGGGCGATCAATGAGCAGTTCTTC | CSATSGGAINEQFF
TRBJ2-7 | . | TRBV6-5 | . | TGTGCCAGCATGATGATGCGGGGCTCCTACGAGCAGTACTTC | CASMMMRGSYEQYF
TRBJ2-5 | . | TRBV20-1 | . | TGCAGTGCAGGAGGGTGGGGGGCAGGAGAGACCCAGTACTTC | CSAGGWGAGETQYF
TRBJ2-7 | . | TRBV6-2/TRBV6-3 | TRBD1 | TGTGCCAGCAGTCGGGACAGGACAAGCTCCTACGAGCAGTACTTC | CASSRDRTSSYEQYF
TRBJ2-4 | . | TRBV12-5 | . | TGTGCTAGTGGTTTGATACGAACAGCTCGGTACTTC | CASGLIRTARYF
TRBJ2-3 | few | TRBV4-3 | TRBD2 | TGCGCCAGCAGCCAAGAGGCTAGCGGCCCTAGCACAGATACGCAGTATTTT | CASSQEASGPSTDTQYF
TRBJ2-5 | . | TRBV20-1 | . | TGCAGTGCTAGAGAAACCCCAGGGTACCAAGAGACCCAGTACTTC | CSARETPGYQETQYF
TRBJ2-7 | . | TRBV6-5 | TRBD2 | TGTGCCAGCAGTCACCAGGCGAGCGGGAGTCGCGAGCAGTACTTC | CASSHQASGSREQYF
TRBJ2-1 | many | TRBV7-9 | . | TGTGCCAGCAGTTTAGGAGCGAATGAGCAGTTCTTC | CASSLGANEQFF
TRBJ2-1 | many | TRBV5-1 | . | TGCGCCAGCAGCCCGGTAGGGGAGGGGGCCTACAATGAGCAGTTCTTC | CASSPVGEGAYNEQFF